The text below deals with one T cell receptor beta chain. This CDR3 region has 15 residues. Germline loops: CDR1 DFQATT, CDR2 SNEGSKA (reference sequence). With 2 bases clipped from V and 0 bases from J, the junction kept 3 bases outside the gene matches. The sample originates from a study of metastatic and nonmetastatic thyroid tumors. MiXCR was used by TCRdb to re-call the PCR reads. The sample comprises 14,000 to 15,000 clones, roughly 3.5% of which are singletons, and 27% rests with the top ten. Ahead of thyroid surgery, no patient had received treatment of any kind. Sample: tumor tissue. The chain joins TRBV20-1 to TRBJ2-2; 7 bases are shared with TRBD1. The clonotype was recovered from a female donor with papillary thyroid cancer or a benign thyroid nodule (not recorded which). Some clones in this sample may be carry-over from other donors' samples. CDR3 sequence reads: CSARKGATNTGELFF. The CDR3 bases are TGCAGTGCTAGAAAGGGGGCTACGAACACCGGGGAGCTGTTTTTT.